Below are 32 T cell receptor beta chains sequenced from a single sample in a study of siplizumab effects on memory and regulatory T cells. This table comes from immunoSEQ multiplex PCR, and its TCRdb copy is limited to in-frame clones, with some not included. This sample carries under 100,000 clones, roughly 94% of them seen once, and the ten largest clones take about 1.5%. The sequencing input was non-Treg CD4+ T cells sorted from blood. The receptor source for this set is a human donor in good health.

This clone turned up a few times. The J gene is TRBJ1-6, the V gene TRBV7-9; D gene ambiguous. CDR3 length equals 16 residues. Trimming left V 6 bases short and J 7 bases short, with 19 bases between. Germline loops: CDR1 SEHNR, CDR2 FQNEAQ (reference sequence). CDR3: CASRDDTFLGNSPLHF. The CDR3 nucleotides are TGTGCCAGCAGGGATGACACCTTTTTAGGCAATTCACCCCTCCACTTT.

The chain has TRBV6-1 and TRBJ1-5; 9 bases map to TRBD1. V was clipped by 3 bases and J by 2 bases; unmatched bases: 2. This CDR3 region has 15 residues. Germline values: CDR1 MNHNS, CDR2 SASEGT. The CDR3 nucleotides read TGTGCCAGCAGTGATAGGACAGGGGGCAATCAGCCCCAGCATTTT. Translation: CASSDRTGGNQPQHF.

The chain carries TRBV2 and TRBJ2-6; 7 bases line up with TRBD2. V dropped 3 bases and J dropped 2; count of bases not matched to a gene: 1. Germline assignment: CDR1 SNHLY and CDR2 FYNNEI. The CDR3 is 15 residues long. The CDR3 here is CASSEAGAGANVLTF. The CDR3 DNA follows: TGTGCCAGCAGTGAGGCGGGGGCTGGGGCCAACGTCCTGACTTTC.

The V call is TRBV5-5, the J call TRBJ2-1; 10 bases agree with TRBD2. Trimming cost V 4 bases and J 0 bases; bases outside gene matches: 4. The CDR3 runs 16 residues. Per the germline V gene, CDR1 is SGHKS and CDR2 is YYEKEE (reference sequence). The CDR3 bases are TGTGCCAGCAGCCCAATAGCGGGAGGCTCCTACAATGAGCAGTTCTTC. Amino acids: CASSPIAGGSYNEQFF.

The chain carries TRBV7-8 and TRBJ2-7, with 12 bases identical to TRBD2. The trim removed 6 bases at V and 3 bases at J, leaving 9 bases unmatched. The CDR3 extends over 16 amino acids. Germline CDR1 reads SGHVS; CDR2 reads FQNEAQ. CDR3 protein: CASRARLAGDHYEQYF. CDR3 nucleotides: TGTGCCAGCAGAGCTCGACTAGCGGGAGACCACTACGAGCAGTACTTC.

This chain joins TRBV11-2 and TRBJ2-7, with 9 bases matching TRBD1. V gave up 5 bases and J gave up 0 bases; unmatched junction bases: 5. Germline CDR1 SGHAT, CDR2 FQNNGV. CDR3 size: 15 residues. As DNA, the CDR3 is TGTGCCAGCAGCGCACAGGGGGCGACCTCCTACGAGCAGTACTTC. Residues: CASSAQGATSYEQYF. The variable domain in full, with the rest retrieved from reference TRBV11-2 and TRBJ2-7, is EAGVAQSPRYKIIEKRQSVAFWCNPISGHATLYWYQQILGQGPKLLIQFQNNGVVDDSQLPKDRFSAERLKGVDSTLKIQPAKLEDSAVYLCASSAQGATSYEQYFGPGTRLTVT.

The chain links TRBV6-5 to TRBJ1-1, with D possibly TRBD1 on 6 matching bases. The CDR3 is made up of 15 amino acids. Trimming cost V 6 bases and J 0 bases, with 14 bases left between them. Germline V CDR1 and CDR2: MNHEY, SVGAGI. CDR3 bases: TGTGCCAGCAGCCGAGGGACAAGCATGAACACTGAAGCTTTCTTT. It specifies CASSRGTSMNTEAFF.

This chain connects TRBV4-1 to TRBJ2-5; the D is unclear. With 6 bases removed from V and 5 bases from J, the gap between germline ends came to 10 bases. The CDR3 spans 12 residues. Germline loops: CDR1 MGHRA, CDR2 YSYEKL. This CDR3 reads CASSRTRETQYF. The CDR3 coding sequence is TGCGCCAGCAGTCGCACGCGGGAGACCCAGTACTTC.

The chain joins TRBV6-1 to TRBJ1-5; TRBD1 is a possible D gene (6 bases). Germline V gene data show CDR1 as MNHNS and CDR2 as SASEGT. V lost 6 bases, J lost 6 bases, and 18 bases lay in between. CDR3 length: 15 amino acids. The CDR3 here is CASSERVWGPQPQHF. CDR3 sequence (DNA): TGTGCCAGCAGCGAAAGAGTCTGGGGGCCTCAGCCCCAGCATTTT.

V usage is TRBV9 and J usage is TRBJ1-2; 7 bases match TRBD1. Germline V gene data show CDR1 as SGDLS and CDR2 as YYNGEE. V shed 3 bases, J shed 5 bases, and the junction held 7 bases outside the gene matches. The length of the CDR3 is 14 residues. Written as DNA, the CDR3 is TGTGCCAGCAGCGCTTCGACAGGGTTTTATGGCTACACCTTC. Its translation: CASSASTGFYGYTF.

The rearrangement joins TRBV19 to TRBJ2-4; unclear D gene. Germline CDR1 reads LNHDA; CDR2 reads SQIVND (reference sequence). V lost 7 bases and J 1 base, leaving 20 bases between the germline ends. CDR3 length: 17 residues. The CDR3 nucleotides read TGTGCCAGTATGCCGGGCCCGAGTGCGTTCGCCAAAAACATTCAGTACTTC. The encoded protein is CASMPGPSAFAKNIQYF.

This rearrangement joins TRBV11-2 to TRBJ2-5; D perhaps matches TRBD1 (5 bases). The CDR3 sequence is 18 residues long. Between the trimmed V and J ends, which lost 2 bases and 0 bases, there was a span of 19 bases. CDR1 and CDR2 (germline): SGHAT, FQNNGV. The CDR3 protein is CASSLRGVSSPNQETQYF. CDR3 nucleotide sequence: TGTGCCAGCAGCTTAAGGGGTGTTAGTAGTCCCAACCAAGAGACCCAGTACTTC.

The rearrangement links TRBV6-4 to TRBJ1-2; D gene uncertain. The CDR3 consists of 13 residues. V was cut by 4 bases and J by 7 bases, with 13 bases left in between. Per germline, CDR1 MRHNA and CDR2 SNTAGT. CDR3 nucleotides: TGTGCCAGCAGTGTCGACCCCGGAGGTGGCTACACCTTC. Translation gives CASSVDPGGGYTF.

V and J are TRBV6-1 and TRBJ1-6, with D tentatively TRBD1 (5 bases). V was cut by 2 bases and J by 2 bases, with 13 bases left in between. CDR3 length: 17 residues. Per germline, CDR1 MNHNS and CDR2 SASEGT. The DNA for the CDR3 is TGTGCCAGCAGTGAAAGGGGAACCCCGACCTATAATTCACCCCTCCACTTT. Amino acid sequence: CASSERGTPTYNSPLHF.

The chain employs TRBV5-1 and TRBJ1-1, with a possible D match to TRBD1 (6 bases). V lost 1 base and J 0 bases, leaving 13 bases between the germline ends. The V gene's germline CDR1 is SGHRS and CDR2 YFSETQ. This CDR3 has 16 residues. The CDR3: CASSLSGRGMNTEAFF. CDR3 DNA sequence: TGCGCCAGCAGCTTGAGTGGGAGGGGGATGAACACTGAAGCTTTCTTT.

This chain connects TRBV2 to TRBJ2-5; TRBD2 aligns across 10 bases. There are 14 residues in the CDR3. Germline assignment: CDR1 SNHLY and CDR2 FYNNEI. The trim removed 8 bases at V and 7 bases at J, leaving 10 bases unmatched. The CDR3 reads CASYVTSGLGTQYF. The DNA for the CDR3 is TGTGCCAGCTATGTGACTAGCGGGTTGGGGACCCAGTACTTC.

The chain joins TRBV5-1 to TRBJ2-2; maybe TRBD2 (5 bases). Germline V CDR1 and CDR2: SGHRS, YFSETQ. This CDR3 has 14 amino acids. V lost 9 bases, J lost 6 bases, and 18 bases lay in between. CDR3 DNA: TGCGCCACAGCGGACCCTTCAGGAGCCGGGGAGCTGTTTTTT. This sequence encodes CATADPSGAGELFF.

The chain recombines TRBV2 with TRBJ2-7; D is perhaps TRBD2 (5 bases). CDR3 length: 13 amino acids. Per germline, CDR1 SNHLY and CDR2 FYNNEI. The V end lost 7 bases, the J end lost 4 bases, and 14 bases lay between the germline ends. This chain's CDR3 is CASKEVEGYEQYF. CDR3 nucleotides: TGTGCCAGCAAGGAGGTCGAAGGGTACGAGCAGTACTTC.

Here the CDR3 DNA reads TGTGCCAGCAGTTTTAGCAATCAGCCCCAGCATTTT. Translation gives CASSFSNQPQHF. The rearrangement joins TRBV28 to TRBJ1-5; D is unresolved. Germline V gene lookup returns CDR1 MDHEN and CDR2 SYDVKM. V lost 3 bases and J 0 bases, leaving 0 bases between the germline ends. This CDR3 comprises 12 residues.

The rearrangement links TRBV19 to TRBJ2-2, with a weak D call TRBD2 (5 bases). CDR1 is LNHDA, CDR2 SQIVND, per germline (reference sequence). The germline V and J ends were trimmed by 7 bases and 1 base, with 10 bases remaining between them. CDR3 length: 14 amino acids. CDR3 region: CASMSGVNTGELFF. The DNA for the CDR3 is TGTGCCAGTATGAGCGGAGTGAACACCGGGGAGCTGTTTTTT.

The chain has TRBV5-8 and TRBJ2-5; no reliable D call. The CDR3 length is 15 residues. V gave up 4 bases and J gave up 1 base, with 14 bases separating them. From germline, CDR1 is SGHTS and CDR2 YDEGEE. In DNA form, the CDR3 reads TGTGCCAGCAGCCCTCTCCTGTCGGCCCAAGAGACCCAGTACTTC. Translated: CASSPLLSAQETQYF.

The CDR3 loop reads CASSLAEQKETQYF. Here the CDR3 DNA reads TGTGCCAGCAGCTTAGCGGAGCAAAAAGAGACCCAGTACTTC. The rearrangement links TRBV7-9 to TRBJ2-5; D ambiguous. The germline V gene has CDR1 SEHNR and CDR2 FQNEAQ (reference sequence). The length of the CDR3 is 14 residues. Trimming removed 0 bases from V and 3 bases from J, with 8 bases in between.

The V call is TRBV14, the J call TRBJ2-5; 7 nucleotides line up with TRBD2. Trimming took 0 bases from V and 0 from J; bases not matched to a gene: 7. Germline CDR1 SGHDN, CDR2 FVKESK. The CDR3 has 17 amino acids. The CDR3 loop is CASSQDRGGRYQETQYF. The CDR3 region has the DNA TGTGCCAGCAGCCAAGATCGGGGCGGGAGATACCAAGAGACCCAGTACTTC.

The chain uses TRBV28 and TRBJ2-1; D not certain. Trimming removed 2 bases at V and 0 bases at J, with 8 bases between. The germline gives CDR1 MDHEN, CDR2 SYDVKM. CDR3 length equals 15 residues. CDR3 DNA sequence: TGTGCCAGCAGTTTACTCCAGAGCTCCTACAATGAGCAGTTCTTC. Its protein is CASSLLQSSYNEQFF. The entire variable domain, with the rest obtained from reference TRBV28 and TRBJ2-1, is as follows: DVKVTQSSRYLVKRTGEKVFLECVQDMDHENMFWYRQDPGLGLRLIYFSYDVKMKEKGDIPEGYSVSREKKERFSLILESASTNQTSMYLCASSLLQSSYNEQFFGPGTRLTVL.

This clone was seen a single time. The chain uses TRBV5-1 and TRBJ2-2; TRBD1 matches 8 bases. The CDR3 has 18 amino acids. Trimming cost V 0 bases and J 4 bases; bases outside gene matches: 11. Germline V gene sequence: CDR1 SGHRS, CDR2 YFSETQ. CDR3 DNA: TGCGCCAGCAGCTTGGTTCCCACGGACAGGGTGGTCACCGGGGAGCTGTTTTTT. Protein sequence: CASSLVPTDRVVTGELFF.

The chain employs TRBV7-5 and TRBJ2-2; the table's D call of TRBD1 was not tested on the DNA. TRBV7-5 is flagged as a pseudogene. The CDR3 extends over 22 amino acids. The CDR3 bases are TGTGTCAGAAGCACCCCCCGGGGGACAGGCGCGTTTAGAAAAACGAACACCGGGGAGCTGTTTTTT. Protein: CVRSTPRGTGAFRKTNTGELFF.

J is TRBJ2-7 and V is TRBV30, with D possibly being TRBD1 or TRBD2 (5 bases each). V was pared by 2 bases and J by 7 bases, with 18 bases between. Germline loops: CDR1 GTSNPN, CDR2 SVGIG (reference sequence). The CDR3 length is 14 residues. CDR3 region: CAWSRPGRSLEQYF. The CDR3 region has the DNA TGTGCCTGGAGTCGTCCGGGACGTTCTCTTGAGCAGTACTTC.

V is TRBV12-2 and J is TRBJ2-4. TRBV12-2 corresponds to a pseudogene. The CDR3 is 14 residues long. CDR3 amino acids: CASRLPGPENIQYF. The CDR3, as DNA: TGTGCAAGTCGTCTCCCGGGACCAGAAAACATTCAGTACTTC.

V usage is TRBV5-1 and J usage is TRBJ2-7; D may be TRBD1 or TRBD2 (5 bases each). Germline V gene sequence: CDR1 SGHRS, CDR2 YFSETQ. V shed 4 bases and J shed 5 bases, with 16 bases lying between them. The CDR3 contains 14 residues. The CDR3 reads CASSQGELMNEQYF. For the CDR3, the DNA is TGCGCCAGCAGCCAAGGGGAGTTAATGAACGAGCAGTACTTC.

The chain carries TRBV4-1 and TRBJ2-7; 9 positions agree with TRBD1. CDR3 length: 16 amino acids. CDR1 and CDR2 (germline): MGHRA, YSYEKL. With V trimmed by 2 bases and J by 2 bases, 7 bases remained unmatched. CDR3 loop: CASSQFGTGSTYEQYF. In DNA form, the CDR3 reads TGCGCCAGCAGCCAATTCGGGACAGGGTCCACCTACGAGCAGTACTTC.

The chain employs TRBV29-1 and TRBJ2-7; D might be TRBD2 (6 bases). Trimming stripped 3 bases from V and 3 bases from J, with 9 bases between. The germline V gene encodes CDR1 SQVTM and CDR2 ANQGSEA. The CDR3 spans 12 residues. The CDR3 DNA is TGCAGCGTTGAGGTTAGCGGCTACGAGCAGTACTTC. Translated: CSVEVSGYEQYF.

V gene TRBV20-1 combines with J gene TRBJ2-7; D is unclear. Germline V gene sequence: CDR1 DFQATT, CDR2 SNEGSKA (reference sequence). The CDR3 sequence is 11 residues long. V shed 3 bases and J shed 2 bases, with 5 bases lying between them. CDR3 in amino acids: CSASDTYEQYF. The CDR3 DNA sequence: TGCAGTGCTAGCGATACCTACGAGCAGTACTTC.